This T cell receptor beta chain comes out of a study of blood T cell repertoires in COVID-19. In the study overall: Samples representing acute and convalescent COVID-19 were sourced from the United States, Italy and Spain. T cells, B-cell-depleted T cells, or PBMCs provided the cDNA or gDNA that served as material.

This CDR3 is 16 amino acids long. The V and J ends lost 7 bases and 2 bases respectively, with 19 bases between them. CDR1 LNHDA and CDR2 SQIVND come from the germline V gene (reference sequence). Source study methods: Estimates of nucleated cell counts were drawn from the amplification of reference gene primers. Data came from immunoSEQ multiplex PCR; TCRdb stores just in-frame clones and leaves some out. V and J calls and clone size are copied from that table; D and trimming were computed from the DNA. In the table there are roughly 84,000 clones, 80% of which are singletons. The origin of this receptor is a middle-aged woman with active or convalescent COVID-19. The gene calls are TRBV19 and TRBJ2-3; D is uncertain. The sequencing sample was made of peripheral blood. The CDR3 loop is CASTQALAKHTDTQYF. CDR3 coding DNA: TGTGCCAGTACCCAGGCCCTTGCGAAACACACAGATACGCAGTATTTT. Filled out from reference TRBV19 and TRBJ2-3, the complete variable domain reads DGGITQSPKYLFRKEGQNVTLSCEQNLNHDAMYWYRQDPGQGLRLIYYSQIVNDFQKGDIAEGYSVSREKKESFPLTVTSAQKNPTAFYLCASTQALAKHTDTQYFGPGTRLTVL.